The rows below give T cell receptor beta chains drawn from one sample of a study of long-term antiretroviral therapy in people with HIV. Here immunoSEQ multiplex PCR was the method, and the copy in TCRdb shows in-frame clones only, minus some. The data show fewer than 30,000 clones, with almost 90% seen just once and 5.3% held by the top ten. The source was unsorted PBMCs, collected roughly 4.5 years after starting antiretroviral therapy. These receptors all come from a man aged 30 to 39 with HIV. CDR3s leave out the opening cysteine and the closing phenylalanine or tryptophan.

TRBV20-1	TRBJ1-1	SARANTEAF
TRBV28	TRBJ1-1	ASSLQGRGTEAF
TRBV9	TRBJ2-3	ASSVEAREPHTQY
TRBV2	TRBJ2-7	ASRDFDYEQY
TRBV7-7	TRBJ1-1	ASGGASRNTEAF
TRBV7-9	TRBJ1-5	ASSLIRTDSRGQPQH
TRBV30	TRBJ1-1	AWGSGTGASMNTEAF
TRBV6-6	TRBJ2-6	ASSQGLAGANVLT
TRBV19	TRBJ2-7	ASSIVGTSGLYEQY
TRBV30	TRBJ2-3	AWRLAGGTDTQY
TRBV29-1	-	SVARGNEQY
TRBV19	TRBJ2-5	ASSIVLASVGTQY
TRBV4-2	TRBJ2-7	ASSQDFSAGYEQY
TRBV4-1	TRBJ2-2	ASSHPPRQPTRTGELF
TRBV10-3	TRBJ1-2	AISESTVNYGYT
TRBV5-1	TRBJ1-1	ASSLVRNTEAF
TRBV9	TRBJ1-2	ASSVGEGEIYGYT
TRBV5-1	TRBJ2-5	ASSLAGIQETQY
TRBV7-9	TRBJ2-2	ASSLVPGGELF
TRBV7-9	TRBJ2-2	ASSLTGPYTGELF
TRBV9	TRBJ2-7	ASSISSRLFYEQY
TRBV6-5	TRBJ1-2	ASRQYRDPNYGYT
TRBV19	TRBJ2-3	ASSPDRGPDTQY
TRBV6-1	TRBJ2-7	ASSWTPPYEQY
TRBV19	TRBJ2-7	ASKTGDPHEQY
TRBV4-2	TRBJ1-2	ASSTQGAYGYT
TRBV2	TRBJ2-5	ATSARGETQY
TRBV7-2	TRBJ2-5	ASGDRGKTQY
TRBV7-8	TRBJ1-2	ASSETMEGYT
TRBV29-1	TRBJ2-5	SVESTSGKETQY
TRBV27	TRBJ1-2	ASSYAYSRQTANYGYT
TRBV7-2	TRBJ2-7	ASSTPGLRITQPYYEQY
TRBV29-1	TRBJ1-2	SVRIQGVGYGYT
TRBV7-9	TRBJ1-2	ASSLTDYGYT
TRBV18	TRBJ2-3	ASSREVLAGALFTDTQY
TRBV19	TRBJ1-5	ASSDYSNQPQH
TRBV18	TRBJ1-3	ASSPPRTSGNTIY
TRBV7-2	TRBJ1-3	ASAVGDITAGNTIY
TRBV9	TRBJ1-1	ASSVGPGGGGTEAF
TRBV7-2	TRBJ1-3	ASSLVSIGNTIY
TRBV6-5	TRBJ1-1	ASSRGQLREAF